This T cell receptor (beta chain) was recorded in a study of T cell repertoires in cytomegalovirus infection. Study details: The public TCR beta signatures pointed to both CMV infection and matching HLA type.

This CDR3 is built from 15 residues. V lost 5 bases to trimming and J lost 4 bases, with 17 bases between them. The V gene's germline CDR1 is SGHTA and CDR2 FQGNSA. This clonotype was detected many times. Using its own MiXCR run on the reads, TCRdb lists one record per CDR3 protein. In the table there are a few hundred thousand distinct CDR3 sequences, over 7.5% of which are singletons. The sample taken for sequencing was PBMCs. The TCR comes from a human donor in good health (CMV status not recorded). Some clones in this sample may be carry-over from other donors' samples. The chain joins TRBV7-2 to TRBJ1-2; D gene ambiguous. The CDR3 bases are TGTGCCAGCAGCGCGATGATTGGAAACGGCTATGGCTACACCTTC. This translates into CASSAMIGNGYGYTF.